This entry concerns a single T cell receptor (beta chain). Its antigen is still unknown. Additional DNA sequences in this sample encode the identical CDR3. This record comes from a study of cytomegalovirus exposure and HLA in healthy donors. General study findings and limits: Earlier findings revealed that most TCR beta V segments proved productive either about 87% or about 30% of the time.

J gave up 2 bases and V 8 bases, and 11 bases lay outside the gene matches. The CDR3 runs 15 residues. Germline V gives CDR1 KGHSH, CDR2 LQKENI. Both 60 Vbeta primers and 13 Jbeta primers went into the PCR. Sequencing was performed with immunoSEQ multiplex PCR; in TCRdb, only in-frame clones are kept and a portion is missing. This table has 150,000 or so clones, around 82% appearing once. V and J are TRBV18 and TRBJ1-2, with 7 positions matching TRBD1. Sample: PBMCs. This sequence originates from a boy between 2 and 10 years old in good health and CMV-seronegative. DNA of the CDR3: TGTGCCAGCCGCCGGAGCTCACAGGGGAACTATGGCTACACCTTC. This gives the protein CASRRSSQGNYGYTF.